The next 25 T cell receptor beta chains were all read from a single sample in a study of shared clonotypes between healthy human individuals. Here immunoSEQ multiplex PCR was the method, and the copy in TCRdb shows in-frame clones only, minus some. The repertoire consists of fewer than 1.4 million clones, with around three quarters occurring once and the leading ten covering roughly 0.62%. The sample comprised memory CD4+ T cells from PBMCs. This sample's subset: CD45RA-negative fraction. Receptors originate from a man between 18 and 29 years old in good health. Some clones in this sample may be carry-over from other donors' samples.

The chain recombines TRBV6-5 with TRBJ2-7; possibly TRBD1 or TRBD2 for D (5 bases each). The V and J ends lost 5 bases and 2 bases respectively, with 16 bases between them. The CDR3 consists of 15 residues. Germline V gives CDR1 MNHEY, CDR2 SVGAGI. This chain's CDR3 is CASSRGAAITYEQYF. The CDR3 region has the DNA TGTGCCAGCAGTAGGGGAGCAGCGATTACCTACGAGCAGTACTTC.

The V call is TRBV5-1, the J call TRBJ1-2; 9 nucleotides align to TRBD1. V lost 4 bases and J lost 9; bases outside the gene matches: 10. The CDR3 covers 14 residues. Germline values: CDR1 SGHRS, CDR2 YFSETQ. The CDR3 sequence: CASSRPGQGYSYTF. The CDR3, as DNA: TGCGCCAGCAGCCGGCCCGGACAGGGGTACAGCTACACCTTC.

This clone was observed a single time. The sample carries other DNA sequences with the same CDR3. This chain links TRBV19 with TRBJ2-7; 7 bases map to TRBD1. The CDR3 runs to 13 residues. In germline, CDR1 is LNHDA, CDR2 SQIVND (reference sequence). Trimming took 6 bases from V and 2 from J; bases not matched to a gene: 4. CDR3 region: CASRNRGAYEQYF. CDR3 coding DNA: TGTGCCAGTAGGAACAGGGGAGCCTACGAGCAGTACTTC.

This CDR3 is CASTPGGTATGYTF. In DNA form, the CDR3 reads TGTGCCAGCACCCCCGGGGGGACGGCGACGGGCTACACCTTC. The chain recombines TRBV28 with TRBJ1-2, with D perhaps matching TRBD1 (5 bases). CDR3 length: 14 residues. V was shortened by 7 bases and J by 8 bases, with 20 bases between the two germline ends. The V gene's germline CDR1 is MDHEN and CDR2 SYDVKM.

The CDR3 sequence is CAWSFHPNTEAFF. Written as DNA, the CDR3 is TGTGCCTGGAGTTTTCACCCGAACACTGAAGCTTTCTTT. The chain employs TRBV30 and TRBJ1-1; D is unclear. The V gene lost 2 bases and the J gene lost 1 base, with 8 bases spanning the gap. Germline-derived CDR1 and CDR2 are GTSNPN and SVGIG (reference sequence). This CDR3 comprises 13 residues.

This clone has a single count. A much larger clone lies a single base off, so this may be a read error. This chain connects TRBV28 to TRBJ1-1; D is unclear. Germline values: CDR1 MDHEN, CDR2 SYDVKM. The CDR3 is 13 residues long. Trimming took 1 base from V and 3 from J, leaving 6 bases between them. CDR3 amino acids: CASSLSRDTEAFF. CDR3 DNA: TGTGCCAGCAGTTTATCGAGGGACACTGAAGCTTTCTTT.

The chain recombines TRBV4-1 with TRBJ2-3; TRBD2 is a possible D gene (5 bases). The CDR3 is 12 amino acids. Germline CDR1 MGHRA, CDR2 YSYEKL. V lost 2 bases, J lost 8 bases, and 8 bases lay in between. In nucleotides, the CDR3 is TGCGCCAGCAGCCAACGGGGTTTTACGCAGTATTTT. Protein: CASSQRGFTQYF.

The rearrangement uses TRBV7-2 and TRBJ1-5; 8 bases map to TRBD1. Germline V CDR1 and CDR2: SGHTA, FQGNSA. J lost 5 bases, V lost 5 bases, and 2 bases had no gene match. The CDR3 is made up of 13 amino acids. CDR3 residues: CASSKTGDQPQHF. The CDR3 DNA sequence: TGTGCCAGCAGCAAGACAGGGGATCAGCCCCAGCATTTT.

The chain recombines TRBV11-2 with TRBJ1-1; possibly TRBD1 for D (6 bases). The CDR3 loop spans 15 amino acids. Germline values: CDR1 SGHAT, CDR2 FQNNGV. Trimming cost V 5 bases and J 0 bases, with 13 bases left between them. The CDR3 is CASSRLGQLNTEAFF. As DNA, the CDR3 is TGTGCCAGCAGCCGTCTTGGACAGTTGAACACTGAAGCTTTCTTT.

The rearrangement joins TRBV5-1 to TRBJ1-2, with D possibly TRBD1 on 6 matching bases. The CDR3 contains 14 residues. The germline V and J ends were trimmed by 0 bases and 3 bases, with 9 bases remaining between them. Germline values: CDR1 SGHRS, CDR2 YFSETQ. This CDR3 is CASSLVGADYGYTF. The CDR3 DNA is TGCGCCAGCAGCTTGGTGGGGGCTGACTATGGCTACACCTTC.

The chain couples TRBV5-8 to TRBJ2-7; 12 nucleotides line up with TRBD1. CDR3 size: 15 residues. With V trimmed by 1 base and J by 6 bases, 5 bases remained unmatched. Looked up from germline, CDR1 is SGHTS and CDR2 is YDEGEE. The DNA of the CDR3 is TGTGCCAGCAGCTTGTACGGGACAGGGGGCTCCGAGCAGTACTTC. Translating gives CASSLYGTGGSEQYF.

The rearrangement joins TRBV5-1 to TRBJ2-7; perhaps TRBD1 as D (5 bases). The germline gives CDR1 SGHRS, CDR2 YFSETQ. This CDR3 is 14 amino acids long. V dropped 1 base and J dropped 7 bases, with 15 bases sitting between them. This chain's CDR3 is CASSLFSPKGEQYF. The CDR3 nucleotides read TGCGCCAGCAGCTTGTTCAGCCCAAAGGGGGAGCAGTACTTC.

The CDR3 protein is CASSPSSTDTQYF. In nucleotides, the CDR3 is TGTGCCAGCAGCCCCTCGAGCACAGATACGCAGTATTTT. V usage is TRBV11-3 and J usage is TRBJ2-3; D gene uncertain. V was cut by 5 bases and J by 0 bases, with 6 bases left in between. The CDR3 spans 13 residues. CDR1 is SGHNT and CDR2 is YENEEA in the germline V gene.

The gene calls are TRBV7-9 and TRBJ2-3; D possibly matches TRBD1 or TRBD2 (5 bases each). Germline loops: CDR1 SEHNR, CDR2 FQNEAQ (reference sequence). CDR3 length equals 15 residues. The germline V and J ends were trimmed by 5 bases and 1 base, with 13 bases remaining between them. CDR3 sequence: CASSRGVDGTDTQYF. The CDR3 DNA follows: TGTGCCAGCAGCAGAGGGGTGGACGGCACAGATACGCAGTATTTT.

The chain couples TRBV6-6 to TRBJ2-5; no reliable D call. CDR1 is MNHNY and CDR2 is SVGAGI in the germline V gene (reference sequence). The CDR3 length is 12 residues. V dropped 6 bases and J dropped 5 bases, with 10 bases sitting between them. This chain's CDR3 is CASSPVRETQYF. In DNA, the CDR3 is TGTGCCAGCAGCCCCGTCAGGGAGACCCAGTACTTC.

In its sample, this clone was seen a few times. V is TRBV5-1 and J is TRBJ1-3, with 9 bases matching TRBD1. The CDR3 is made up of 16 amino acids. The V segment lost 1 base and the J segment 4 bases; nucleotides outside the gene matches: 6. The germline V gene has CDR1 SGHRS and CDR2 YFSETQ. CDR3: CASSLTTGTGGNTIYF. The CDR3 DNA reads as TGCGCCAGCAGCTTGACTACCGGGACAGGGGGAAACACCATATATTTT.

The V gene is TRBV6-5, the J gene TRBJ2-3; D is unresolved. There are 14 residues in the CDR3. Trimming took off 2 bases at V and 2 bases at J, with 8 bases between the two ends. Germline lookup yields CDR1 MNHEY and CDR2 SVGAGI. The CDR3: CASSYRSNTDTQYF. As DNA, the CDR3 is TGTGCCAGCAGTTACCGGAGCAACACAGATACGCAGTATTTT.

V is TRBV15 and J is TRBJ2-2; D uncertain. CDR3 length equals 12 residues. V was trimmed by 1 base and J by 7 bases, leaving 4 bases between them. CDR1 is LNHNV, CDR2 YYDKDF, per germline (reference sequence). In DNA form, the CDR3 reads TGTGCCACCAGCAGAGTCGGCGGGGAGCTGTTTTTT. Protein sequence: CATSRVGGELFF. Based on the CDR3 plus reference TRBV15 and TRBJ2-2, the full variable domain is DAMVIQNPRYQVTQFGKPVTLSCSQTLNHNVMYWYQQKSSQAPKLLFHYYDKDFNNEADTPDNFQSRRPNTSFCFLDIRSPGLGDTAMYLCATSRVGGELFFGEGSRLTVL.

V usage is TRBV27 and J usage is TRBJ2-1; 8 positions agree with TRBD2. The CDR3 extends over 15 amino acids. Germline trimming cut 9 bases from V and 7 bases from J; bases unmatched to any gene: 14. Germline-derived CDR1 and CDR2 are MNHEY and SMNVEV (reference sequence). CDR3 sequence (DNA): TGTGCCAGTCTGGCGCGGGGGGAGGGCCTAAATGAGCAGTTCTTC. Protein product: CASLARGEGLNEQFF.

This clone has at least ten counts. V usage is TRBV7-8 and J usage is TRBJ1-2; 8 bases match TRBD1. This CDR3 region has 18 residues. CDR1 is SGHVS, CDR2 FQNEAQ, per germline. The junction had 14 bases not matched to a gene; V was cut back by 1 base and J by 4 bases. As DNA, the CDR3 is TGTGCCAGCAGCTTAGTTTTTCGGGAAGGACAGGGAGGCTATGGCTACACCTTC. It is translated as CASSLVFREGQGGYGYTF.

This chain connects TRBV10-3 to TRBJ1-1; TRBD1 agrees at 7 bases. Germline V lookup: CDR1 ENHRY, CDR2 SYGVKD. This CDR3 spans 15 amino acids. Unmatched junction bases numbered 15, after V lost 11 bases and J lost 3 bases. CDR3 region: CAPLRQGNYDTEAFF. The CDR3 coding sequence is TGTGCCCCCCTCCGACAGGGAAATTACGACACTGAAGCTTTCTTT.

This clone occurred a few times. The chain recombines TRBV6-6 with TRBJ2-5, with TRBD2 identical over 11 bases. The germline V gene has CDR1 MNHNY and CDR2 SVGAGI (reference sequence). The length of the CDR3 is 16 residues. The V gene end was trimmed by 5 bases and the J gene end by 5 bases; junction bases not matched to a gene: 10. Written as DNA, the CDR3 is TGTGCCAGCAGTCCTACTCTAGCGGGAGGTATGGAGACCCAGTACTTC. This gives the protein CASSPTLAGGMETQYF.

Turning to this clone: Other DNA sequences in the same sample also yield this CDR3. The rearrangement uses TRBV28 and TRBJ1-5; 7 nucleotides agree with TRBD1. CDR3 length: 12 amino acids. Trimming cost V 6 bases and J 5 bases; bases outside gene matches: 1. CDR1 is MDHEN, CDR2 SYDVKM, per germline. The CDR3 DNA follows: TGTGCCAGCAGAACAGGGGATCAGCCCCAGCATTTT. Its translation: CASRTGDQPQHF. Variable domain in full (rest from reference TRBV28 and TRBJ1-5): DVKVTQSSRYLVKRTGEKVFLECVQDMDHENMFWYRQDPGLGLRLIYFSYDVKMKEKGDIPEGYSVSREKKERFSLILESASTNQTSMYLCASRTGDQPQHFGDGTRLSIL.

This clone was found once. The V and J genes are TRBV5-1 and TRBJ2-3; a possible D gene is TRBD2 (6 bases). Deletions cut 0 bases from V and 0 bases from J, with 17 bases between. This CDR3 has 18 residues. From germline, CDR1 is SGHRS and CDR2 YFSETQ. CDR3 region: CASSLASVSGPSTDTQYF. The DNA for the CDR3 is TGCGCCAGCAGCTTGGCGTCGGTTAGCGGACCTAGCACAGATACGCAGTATTTT. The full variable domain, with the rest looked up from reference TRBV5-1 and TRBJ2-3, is KAGVTQTPRYLIKTRGQQVTLSCSPISGHRSVSWYQQTPGQGLQFLFEYFSETQRNKGNFPGRFSGRQFSNSRSEMNVSTLELGDSALYLCASSLASVSGPSTDTQYFGPGTRLTVL.

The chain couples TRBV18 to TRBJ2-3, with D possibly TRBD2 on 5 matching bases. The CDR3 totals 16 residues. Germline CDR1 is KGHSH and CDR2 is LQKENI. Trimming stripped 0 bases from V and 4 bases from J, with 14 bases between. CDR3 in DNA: TGTGCCAGCTCACCACCGTCACGGGGTGACGCAGATACGCAGTATTTT. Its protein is CASSPPSRGDADTQYF. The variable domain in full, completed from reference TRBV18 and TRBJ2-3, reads NAGVMQNPRHLVRRRGQEARLRCSPMKGHSHVYWYRQLPEEGLKFMVYLQKENIIDESGMPKERFSAEFPKEGPSILRIQQVVRGDSAAYFCASSPPSRGDADTQYFGPGTRLTVL.